The source of this T cell receptor beta chain is a study of vaccination effects on CD4 cells after COVID-19 (dated by TCRdb to 2022 to 2024). Describing the broader study: After vaccination, three convalescent patients were sampled at an early time point (day +14) and at a late time point (day +241, +227 and +161, respectively). Post-vaccine samples across the study were collected a median of 72 days after the second dose, with a range of 14 to 241. In both COVID-19 convalescent patients and infection-naive vaccine recipients, the study compared SARS-CoV-2 spike-specific CD4+ TCR repertoires from before mRNA vaccination with those from after it. Altogether, roughly 10 COVID-19 convalescent patients and a few SARS-CoV-2-naive healthy vaccine recipients made up the full study. In the study, cultures from other donors were sequenced using the Oncomine TCR Beta short-read assay on an Illumina iSeq 100. What the study reported, not specific to this receptor: In convalescent patients, the post-vaccine spike-reactive repertoire was composed mainly of new vaccine-induced clones that were largely distinct from infection-induced clones. Limitations of the study were the small number of convalescent patients and the absence of early post-infection timepoints. Marked clonal contraction was observed in both infection-induced and vaccine-induced clones at late post-vaccination timepoints, consistent with waning T cell responses.

The library was built by means of the immunoSEQ multiplex PCR assay. DNA from the cultured, isolated CD4+ T cells was subjected to TCR beta CDR3 sequencing. The study's own analysis went as follows. Non-productive TCR sequences were removed, reads were trimmed to the CDR3 region, and CDR3s of at least 7 amino acids were retained. The MANAFEST web app was used to identify antigen-specific clonotypes by comparing expansion in peptide wells with expansion in reference cultures. To count as positive, a clone had to show expansion at FDR<0.05 compared with the reference and with all other wells, an odds ratio above 5, and a frequency above 0.1% in two replicate wells. Clonotypes significantly expanded in SARS-CoV-2 spike wells and in at least one common cold coronavirus spike condition were defined as cross-reactive. CDR3 similarity was assessed by Levenshtein distance with the stringdist R package, and unrooted trees were built with ape in R 3.6.1. The table comes from immuneACCESS by way of TCRdb, which keeps in-frame sequences with V and J called. Part of the clones is missing from these tables; in studies checked, under half for an unresolved V gene and the rest for unknown reasons. V and J calls and clone size are as listed in that table; D and trimming were resolved from the DNA. In all, the sample holds around 12,000 clones, and around 67% of those were seen once. Together, the top ten hold approximately 35% of the sample.

The junction carries 7 bases between V and J, which are trimmed by 1 base and 6 bases respectively. CDR1 SGHRS and CDR2 YFSETQ are derived from the germline V gene. The cysteine opens and the phenylalanine closes a CDR3 of 13 amino acids. The read is trimmed to its CDR3 DNA, 39 bases read in frame from base 1. There are a few counts of this clone. The antigen this receptor binds is unknown. No qualities accompany the bases; no much larger clone lies one base away. This sample also contains other DNA sequences that code for the same CDR3. In the ViraFEST assay, PBMC were stimulated with viral peptide pools, and antigen-specific CD4+ T cell clonotypes were then identified by expansion using TCR sequencing. After less than eleven days of culture, CD4+ T cells were isolated with the EasySep CD4+ T cell isolation kit. Convalescent patients had PCR-confirmed SARS-CoV-2 infection between March and December 2020, before Alpha, Beta and Delta variants emerged in the United States. Each participant got two doses of an mRNA SARS-CoV-2 vaccine, either BNT162b2 or mRNA-1273. Some 2 million PBMC per well were cultured with about 9 ug/ml peptides in IMDM containing around 5.3% human AB serum, roughly 9.5 IU/ml IL-2 and gentamicin. On days 3 and 7, half of the culture medium was replaced with fresh IL-2-containing medium. Each peptide stimulation condition was cultured in triplicate wells unless otherwise noted. Using Ficoll-Paque Plus gradient centrifugation, PBMC were separated from whole blood and then either used fresh or cryopreserved at -140C. The spike proteins of SARS-CoV-2 and of the common cold coronaviruses HCoV-NL63, HCoV-OC43 and HCoV-229E were spanned by overlapping peptide pools. The QIAamp micro DNA kit was used to extract genomic DNA from the cultured CD4+ T cells.

The input for sequencing was CD4+ T cells from PBMCs cultured with HCoV-NL63 spike peptides, taken after COVID-19 vaccination. Interpreted using the paper, the cell subset or site label stands for: HCoV-NL63 spike overlapping peptide pool stimulation. The sequence was obtained from a human donor who had a prior SARS-CoV-2 infection. This chain is built from TRBV5-1 and TRBJ2-2; the D region possibly corresponds to TRBD1 (6 bases align). The DNA is as follows: TGCGCCAGCAGCTTGCCAGGGGCCGGGGAGCTGTTTTTT. It is translated as CASSLPGAGELFF.